This is a list of T cell receptor beta chains from one sample in a study of cytomegalovirus exposure and HLA in healthy donors. The protocol was immunoSEQ multiplex PCR, while the TCRdb copy is restricted to in-frame clones and leaves out a portion. Of tens of thousands of clones listed, almost 85% are singletons. The sequenced material came from PBMCs. The receptors derive from a man in his late teens or twenties in good health and CMV-seronegative. The CDR3 runs from the conserved cysteine through the conserved F or W. The D gene is left open where the match is weak. The size entry is marked missing in some rows and otherwise reads once, few, many or a size class.

D,size,V,J,DNA,CDR3
NA,NA,TRBV7-2,TRBJ2-3,TGTGCCAGCAGCTCCAGGGTCACAGATACGCAGTATTTT,CASSSRVTDTQYF
TRBD1,NA,TRBV30,TRBJ1-2,TGTGCCTGGAGAAAAGGGACAGGTGAACTCTATGGCTACACCTTC,CAWRKGTGELYGYTF
TRBD2,few,TRBV30,TRBJ2-7,TGTGCCTGGATAACAGGGCTAGCGGGGACGAACGAGCAGTACTTC,CAWITGLAGTNEQYF
NA,once,TRBV7-9,TRBJ1-6,TGTGCCAGCAGCTTTACAGGGTTCAATTCACCCCTCCACTTT,CASSFTGFNSPLHF
NA,NA,TRBV7-2,TRBJ2-7,TGTGCCAGCAGCTTAGTGCCCTGGCAGGGCTACGAGCAGTACTTC,CASSLVPWQGYEQYF
NA,NA,TRBV20-1,TRBJ2-7,TGCAGTGCCACGACAGGCTCCGAGCAGTACTTC,CSATTGSEQYF
NA,NA,TRBV28,TRBJ1-2,TGTGCCAGCAGTAGGGCAGAGGGTGTCTATGGCTACACCTTC,CASSRAEGVYGYTF
TRBD2,once,TRBV2,TRBJ2-2,TGTGCCAGCGTGGGACTAGCTCTTTCCGGGGAGCTGTTTTTT,CASVGLALSGELFF
TRBD2,NA,TRBV7-8,TRBJ2-5,TGTGCCAGCAGCTCCCTGTTCAGGGAGGGCGAGACCCAGTACTTC,CASSSLFREGETQYF
TRBD1,few,TRBV5-6,TRBJ1-6,TGTGCCAGCAGCTTCTCGAGGACAGGGGATTCACCCCTCCACTTT,CASSFSRTGDSPLHF
NA,NA,TRBV18,TRBJ1-1,TGTGCCAGCTCAGAAACAGGGTCGAACACTGAAGCTTTCTTT,CASSETGSNTEAFF
TRBD2,NA,TRBV7-2,TRBJ2-5,TGTGCCAGCAGCGAACTAGCGGGGGAGGGAGAGACCCAGTACTTC,CASSELAGEGETQYF
NA,NA,TRBV25-1,TRBJ1-1,TGTGCCAGCAGTGCGACAGTCCAGAACACTGAAGCTTTCTTT,CASSATVQNTEAFF
TRBD1,few,TRBV5-4,TRBJ1-1,TGTGCCAGCAGCTTGTTTGACAGGGGAGTTGAAGCTTTCTTT,CASSLFDRGVEAFF
TRBD1,once,TRBV25-1,TRBJ2-5,TGTGCCAGCAGTGACCCACAGGGGGCCTGGGAGACCCAGTACTTC,CASSDPQGAWETQYF
NA,NA,TRBV28,TRBJ1-5,TGTGCCACCCACAGATATAGCAATCAGCCCCAGCATTTT,CATHRYSNQPQHF
TRBD1,NA,TRBV7-3,TRBJ1-2,TGTGCCACCAACGGGGACAGGACGCTGGGCTATGGCTACACCTTC,CATNGDRTLGYGYTF
TRBD2,NA,TRBV7-3,TRBJ2-3,TGTGCCAGCAGCTTACGTCGGGTCCGGCTAGCGGGAGGGCCGGAACAGTATTTT,CASSLRRVRLAGGPEQYF
NA,few,TRBV4-1,TRBJ1-1,TGCGCCAGCAGCCGTACCAGGGATATACCTGAAGCTTTCTTT,CASSRTRDIPEAFF
NA,NA,TRBV13,TRBJ2-2,TGTGCCAGCAGCCTTCGGGGGAGGAGTCCCGGGGAGCTGTTTTTT,CASSLRGRSPGELFF
TRBD2,NA,TRBV5-1,TRBJ2-2,TGCGCCAGCACCGCGGGAGGGCCGCTTCCCTTTGTTACCGGGGAGCTGTTTTTT,CASTAGGPLPFVTGELFF
TRBD1,NA,TRBV11-3,TRBJ2-1,TGTGCCAGCAGCACCGGCCAGGGGGAGTACAGCGATGAGCAGTTCTTC,CASSTGQGEYSDEQFF
TRBD1,NA,TRBV27,TRBJ2-7,TGTGCCAGCAGTCTCACCCTGGACAGGGTAGTCTACGAGCAGTACTTC,CASSLTLDRVVYEQYF
NA,NA,TRBV28,TRBJ2-7,TGTGCCAGCAGTTCCTCGGAGGTGCTAATCTACGAGCAGTACTTC,CASSSSEVLIYEQYF
TRBD2,NA,TRBV11-3,TRBJ2-1,TGTGCCAGCAGCTTAGCCCTGTCGGGGGGCTACAATGAGCAGTTCTTC,CASSLALSGGYNEQFF
TRBD2,NA,TRBV4-1,TRBJ2-1,TGCGCCAGCAGCCAACCGGGGGGGCCGTACGAGCAGTTCTTC,CASSQPGGPYEQFF
NA,NA,TRBV28,TRBJ2-2,TGTGCCAGCACCCTCACCGGGGAGCTGTTTTTT,CASTLTGELFF
NA,NA,TRBV6-1,TRBJ2-7,TGTGCCAGCAGTACGACAGCCCCCAGCCCCTACGAGCAGTACTTC,CASSTTAPSPYEQYF
NA,NA,TRBV7-3,TRBJ2-2,TGTGCCAGCAGCCCCCGATGGGACACGAACACCGGGGAGCTGTTTTTT,CASSPRWDTNTGELFF
NA,NA,TRBV13,TRBJ1-2,TGTGCCAGCAGACACAGGGCGATGGGCTATGGCCACACCTTC,CASRHRAMGYGHTF
TRBD1,once,TRBV6-5,TRBJ1-6,TGTGCCAGCAGCTTTGGGACAGCTTATAATTCACCCCTCCACTTT,CASSFGTAYNSPLHF
TRBD2,NA,TRBV6-4,TRBJ2-1,TGTGCCAGCAGTGTCGGAGCGGGGGGCCATGAGCAGTTCTTC,CASSVGAGGHEQFF
TRBD2,NA,TRBV7-2,TRBJ2-5,TGTGTCAGCAGCTTAGGCCTAGCGGGAGGGGGGCAAGAGACCCAGTACTTC,CVSSLGLAGGGQETQYF
TRBD1,NA,TRBV27,TRBJ2-7,TGTGCCAGCAGAAAACAGGGGGCGACCTACGAGCAGTACTTC,CASRKQGATYEQYF
TRBD1,few,TRBV29-1,TRBJ1-3,TGCAGCGCGGGACAGGGCTCTGGAAACACCATATATTTT,CSAGQGSGNTIYF
TRBD1,NA,TRBV11-2,TRBJ2-7,TGTGCCAGCAGCTCACCCACGGGACAGGGGGTACTCGAGCAGTACTTC,CASSSPTGQGVLEQYF
NA,once,TRBV7-9,TRBJ2-7,TGTGCCAGCAGCTTAATGGGGGGCTCCTACGAGCAGTACTTC,CASSLMGGSYEQYF
NA,NA,TRBV5-4,TRBJ1-2,TGTGCCAGCCGGTCCGCGGCGGTTGGCTACACCTTC,CASRSAAVGYTF
NA,NA,TRBV28,TRBJ1-2,TGTGCCAGCAGGACCCTCCGGCGGGCTGGCGGCTACACCTTC,CASRTLRRAGGYTF
TRBD1,NA,TRBV10-3,TRBJ2-7,TGTGGAGTAGGGACAGGGTCTTTAAACGAGCAGTACTTC,CGVGTGSLNEQYF
NA,NA,TRBV4-2,TRBJ2-5,TGTGCCAGCAGCCAAGACCCCCGACAGGTCGGCGGGGAGACCCAGTACTTC,CASSQDPRQVGGETQYF
NA,NA,TRBV5-6,TRBJ2-5,TGTGCCAGCAGCCATACTAGTCCCCTGGAGACCCAGTACTTC,CASSHTSPLETQYF